This T cell receptor (beta chain) was recorded in a study of T cells after somatic rescue of genetic block (dated by TCRdb to 2018 to 2020). Background on the whole study: The study assessed how robust, over the long term, a T-cell system was when the system had developed through somatic rescue of a genetic block in T-cell development.

A remark on this clone: Its antigen remains unidentified. No base quality values were provided; no much bigger clone lies one nucleotide off.

From cysteine to phenylalanine, the CDR3 is 13 amino acids long. The entry retains the CDR3 DNA only, 39 bases that are in frame from base 1. In the germline V gene, CDR1 corresponds to MNHNS and CDR2 to SASEGT. Trimming takes 10 bases from V and 7 bases from J, and the germline ends sit 17 bases apart. Library method: the immunoSEQ multiplex PCR assay. In its TCRdb copy, this immuneACCESS table keeps in-frame sequences only and misses some clones. Where compared with another copy, unresolved V genes explain less than half of these, and the others have no known cause. This sample comprises 11,000 to 15,000 clones, approximately 70% of them detected only once. The top ten hold 20% to 25% of the sample.

Specimen: peripheral blood mononuclear cells (PBMCs). The chain uses TRBV6-1 and TRBJ1-5; the D region possibly corresponds to TRBD1 (6 bases align). This receptor was obtained from a boy younger than 18. CDR3 reads: CATILQGGQPQHF. In nucleotide form, the sequence is TGTGCCACCATATTACAGGGAGGCCAGCCCCAGCATTTT.